These 19 T cell receptor beta chains came from one sample sequenced in a study of post-analysis software for immune sequencing data. Study findings and constraints: Four or five TRBV segments were more frequent in patients than controls; TRBV5-6, TRBV5-1 and TRBV20-1 belonged to this group.

Unique-molecular-identifier-tagged TCR beta cDNA libraries were used. TCRdb independently ran MiXCR on the PCR reads; one entry per CDR3 protein. The sample carries around 400,000 distinct CDR3 sequences, around 33% recorded once. Their antigens remain unidentified. The sequencing input was blood. These receptors were taken from a girl aged 5 to 17 with multiple sclerosis.

Here the CDR3 DNA reads TGTGCCAGCAGTTACTCGACAGGTCGAGGTGAAAAACTGTTTTTT. As protein: CASSYSTGRGEKLFF. The V and J genes are TRBV6-5 and TRBJ1-4; tentatively, D is TRBD1 (6 bases). Germline CDR1 reads MNHEY; CDR2 reads SVGAGI. This CDR3 has 15 amino acids. Trimming shortened V by 0 bases and J by 7 bases, and 12 bases separated the two germline ends.

This clonotype occurred a few times. The chain joins TRBV10-3 to TRBJ2-5, with TRBD2 matching over 8 bases. Looked up from germline, CDR1 is ENHRY and CDR2 is SYGVKD. J was trimmed by 11 bases and V by 2 bases; bases with no gene match: 10. The CDR3 has 14 amino acids. CDR3 DNA: TGTGCCATCAGTGAGGGGACTAGGGTTTGGGAGCAGTACTTC. This encodes CAISEGTRVWEQYF.

CDR3 coding DNA: TGTGCCAGCAGTTTAGCCACAGGGGTCACTGAAGCTTTCTTT. Amino acid sequence: CASSLATGVTEAFF. This sequence joins TRBV27 and TRBJ1-1, with 7 bases fitting TRBD1. Germline V gene sequence: CDR1 MNHEY, CDR2 SMNVEV (reference sequence). The CDR3 totals 14 residues. The J segment lost 4 bases and the V segment lost 2 bases, leaving 4 bases of the junction unmatched.

The sample holds a few counts of this clonotype. The rearrangement uses TRBV15 and TRBJ2-5, with a possible D match to TRBD2 (6 bases). Germline V CDR1 and CDR2: LNHNV, YYDKDF (reference sequence). The CDR3 covers 13 residues. Deletions cut 1 base from V and 3 bases from J, with 6 bases between. The CDR3 region is CATSRAGEETQYF. CDR3 DNA: TGTGCCACCAGCAGAGCGGGGGAAGAGACCCAGTACTTC.

In its sample, this clonotype was seen a few times. This chain uses TRBV4-1 with TRBJ2-5; 7 bases match TRBD1. Germline CDR1 and CDR2: MGHRA and YSYEKL. The CDR3 sequence is 12 residues long. Trimming took 3 bases from V and 13 from J; bases not matched to a gene: 8. DNA of the CDR3: TGCGCCAGCAGCCAGACCGACAGGGTCATGTACTTC. Its protein is CASSQTDRVMYF.

The chain is built from TRBV6-1 and TRBJ2-5, with D perhaps being TRBD1 or TRBD2 (5 bases each). Between the trimmed V and J ends, which lost 11 bases and 2 bases, there was a span of 15 bases. The CDR3 is 13 residues long. The germline V gene encodes CDR1 MNHNS and CDR2 SASEGT. The chain's CDR3 is CASGQGRQETQYF. For the CDR3, the DNA is TGTGCCTCTGGGCAGGGACGGCAAGAGACCCAGTACTTC.

This chain uses TRBV5-1 with TRBJ1-1, with TRBD1 identical over 8 bases. V was clipped by 4 bases and J by 2 bases; unmatched bases: 4. Germline V gives CDR1 SGHRS, CDR2 YFSETQ. There are 14 residues in the CDR3. DNA of the CDR3: TGCGCCAGCAGCCGTGGACAGGGCAACACTGAAGCTTTCTTT. Translated: CASSRGQGNTEAFF.

This rearrangement joins TRBV20-1 to TRBJ2-3; 8 nucleotides agree with TRBD1. After removal of 1 base from V and 3 bases from J, the junction contained 0 bases not matched to a gene. Looked up from germline, CDR1 is DFQATT and CDR2 is SNEGSKA (reference sequence). The CDR3 is 13 residues long. The CDR3, as DNA: TGCAGTGCTAGAGGACAGGGGACAGATACGCAGTATTTT. This sequence encodes CSARGQGTDTQYF.

This chain links TRBV12-5 with TRBJ1-2; possible D gene TRBD1, 5 bases. V was trimmed by 2 bases and J by 4 bases, leaving 17 bases between them. Germline CDR1 and CDR2: LGHNT and FRNRAP. The CDR3 covers 16 residues. DNA of the CDR3: TGTGCTAGTGGTTTGCGTAGGGACCCCTTACTCTATGGCTACACCTTC. Translating it yields CASGLRRDPLLYGYTF.

This chain links TRBV6-6 with TRBJ1-2; 8 nucleotides agree with TRBD1. The CDR3 totals 14 residues. Trimming at V came to 4 bases and at J to 3 bases, leaving 4 bases not matched to a gene. CDR1 and CDR2 from the germline V gene are MNHNY and SVGAGI (reference sequence). CDR3 in amino acids: CASSSGTGYYGYTF. Here the CDR3 DNA reads TGTGCCAGCAGTTCCGGGACAGGATACTATGGCTACACCTTC.

This rearrangement joins TRBV12-3 or TRBV12-4 to TRBJ1-5, with 7 bases lining up with TRBD1. Trimming removed 5 bases from V and 2 bases from J; junction bases left unmatched: 9. The CDR3 extends over 16 amino acids. The CDR3 region is CASSNHRGSGNQPQHF. Written as DNA, the CDR3 is TGTGCCAGCAGTAACCACAGGGGATCGGGCAATCAGCCCCAGCATTTT.

The chain recombines TRBV12-3 or TRBV12-4 with TRBJ1-1, with 8 bases matching TRBD1. The V and J ends lost 5 bases and 1 base, in that order; junction bases with no gene match: 3. The CDR3 runs to 14 residues. The CDR3 is CASSNQGANTEAFF. The CDR3 nucleotides read TGTGCCAGCAGTAACCAGGGGGCGAACACTGAAGCTTTCTTT.

V usage is TRBV7-2 and J usage is TRBJ2-3, with 8 bases matching TRBD1. The V segment lost 5 bases and the J segment 2 bases; nucleotides outside the gene matches: 9. Germline V gives CDR1 SGHTA, CDR2 FQGNSA. The CDR3 length is 16 residues. The CDR3, as DNA: TGTGCCAGCAGCGCCTGGGACAGGAGAAACACAGATACGCAGTATTTT. It codes for CASSAWDRRNTDTQYF.

This clonotype has just one count. The rearrangement joins TRBV20-1 to TRBJ1-2, with 7 bases fitting TRBD1. Losses at the gene ends were 5 bases for V and 3 bases for J; bases not matched to a gene: 9. CDR3 size: 14 residues. Germline CDR1 reads DFQATT; CDR2 reads SNEGSKA (reference sequence). The CDR3 spells CSAGLQGTHYGYTF. The CDR3 DNA follows: TGCAGTGCTGGGTTACAGGGGACTCACTATGGCTACACCTTC.

A few counts support this clonotype. This chain links TRBV15 with TRBJ2-1, with 7 positions matching TRBD2. The V gene end was trimmed by 0 bases and the J gene end by 7 bases; junction bases not matched to a gene: 6. Per germline, CDR1 LNHNV and CDR2 YYDKDF (reference sequence). This CDR3 comprises 15 residues. The DNA for the CDR3 is TGTGCCACCAGCAGAGATGCGGGGGTTCGGAATGAGCAGTTCTTC. Its protein product is CATSRDAGVRNEQFF.

This chain joins TRBV12-3 or TRBV12-4 and TRBJ1-1; D gene ambiguous. The CDR3 sequence is 16 residues long. The V and J ends lost 3 bases and 0 bases respectively, with 14 bases between them. CDR3 sequence (DNA): TGTGCCAGCAGTTTCCGGACCGGGGTATTGAACACTGAAGCTTTCTTT. Translation gives CASSFRTGVLNTEAFF.

This clonotype was seen a few times. The CDR3 is CSASTTGVTDTQYF. The CDR3 DNA reads TGCAGTGCTAGTACCACAGGGGTGACAGATACGCAGTATTTT. The V and J genes are TRBV20-1 and TRBJ2-3; 7 bases line up with TRBD1. This CDR3 region has 14 residues. Germline V gene sequence: CDR1 DFQATT, CDR2 SNEGSKA (reference sequence). J gave up 3 bases and V 3 bases, and 6 bases lay outside the gene matches.

Note on this clonotype: A much larger clone lies one base from this, so it may be a read error. V and J are TRBV5-1 and TRBJ2-1; 8 positions match TRBD1. The germline V gene encodes CDR1 SGHRS and CDR2 YFSETQ. V dropped 5 bases and J dropped 2; count of bases not matched to a gene: 6. The CDR3 extends over 15 amino acids. As DNA, the CDR3 is TGCGCCAGCAGAACACAGGGGGACCCCTACAATGAGCAGTTCTTC. Protein sequence: CASRTQGDPYNEQFF. The entire variable domain, with the rest obtained from reference TRBV5-1 and TRBJ2-1, is as follows: KAGVTQTPRYLIKTRGQQVTLSCSPISGHRSVSWYQQTPGQGLQFLFEYFSETQRNKGNFPGRFSGRQFSNSRSEMNVSTLELGDSALYLCASRTQGDPYNEQFFGPGTRLTVL.

The chain is built from TRBV12-3 or TRBV12-4 and TRBJ2-1; TRBD2 agrees at 10 bases. With V trimmed by 8 bases and J by 4 bases, 2 bases remained unmatched. The CDR3 has 13 amino acids. The CDR3 DNA sequence: TGTGCCAGCCTAGCGGGGGAGTACAATGAGCAGTTCTTC. It encodes CASLAGEYNEQFF.